The 10 T cell receptor beta chains below all came from one sample that was sequenced in a study of Ad26.COV2.S vaccination and SARS-CoV-2 variants. Treatment in this sample: 15 to 20 received Ad26.COV2.S at low or high dose, single or two shots; roughly five received placebo; per-sample allocation not given. Samples came from day 63 after the first vaccine or placebo injection. The repertoire was sequenced with immunoSEQ multiplex PCR; TCRdb's copy has only in-frame clones and lacks some. The repertoire holds under 400,000 clones, with roughly 91% as singletons. The sample consisted of peripheral blood, taken in a trial of Ad26.COV2.S vaccine versus placebo. These receptor sequences come from a person aged 18 to 65 who received the Ad26.COV2.S COVID-19 vaccine or a placebo.

The chain combines TRBV7-3 with TRBJ2-7; perhaps D is TRBD1 or TRBD2 (5 bases each). This CDR3 has 14 amino acids. Germline V CDR1 and CDR2: SGHTA, FQGTGA. V lost 5 bases to trimming and J lost 5 bases, with 16 bases between them. The CDR3 DNA reads TGTGCCAGCAGCCCCGGGATCCTGGGGCACGAGCAGTACTTC. This gives the protein CASSPGILGHEQYF.

This chain connects TRBV4-3 to TRBJ2-7; D is unclear. Germline loops: CDR1 LGHNA, CDR2 YSLEER. This CDR3 spans 14 amino acids. The V end lost 2 bases, the J end lost 0 bases, and 8 bases lay between the germline ends. CDR3 residues: CASSQITPSYEQYF. CDR3 bases: TGCGCCAGCAGCCAAATTACACCCTCCTACGAGCAGTACTTC.

V is TRBV6-2 or TRBV6-3 and J is TRBJ1-1, with 7 bases identical to TRBD1. The CDR3 runs to 13 residues. The V gene end was trimmed by 4 bases and the J gene end by 8 bases; junction bases not matched to a gene: 7. Germline values: CDR1 MNHEY, CDR2 SVGEGT. The CDR3 protein is CASSFTGVNEAFF. The CDR3 DNA follows: TGTGCCAGCAGTTTTACAGGGGTTAACGAAGCTTTCTTT.

The genes are TRBV13 and TRBJ2-7; D possibly corresponds to TRBD1 (6 bases). This CDR3 has 14 amino acids. The germline CDR1 and CDR2 sequences are PRHDT and FYEKMQ (reference sequence). V lost 2 bases and J 7 bases, leaving 15 bases between the germline ends. The CDR3 bases are TGTGCCAGCAGCTTACAGGGGTACGGATATGAGCAGTACTTC. This encodes CASSLQGYGYEQYF.

This chain's CDR3 is CASSPAVLSGNTIYF. The CDR3 DNA reads TGTGCCAGCTCACCAGCTGTTCTCTCTGGAAACACCATATATTTT. The genes are TRBV18 and TRBJ1-3, with D unclear. This CDR3 is 15 amino acids long. Per germline, CDR1 KGHSH and CDR2 LQKENI. V dropped 2 bases and J dropped 0 bases, with 8 bases sitting between them. Filled out from reference TRBV18 and TRBJ1-3, the complete variable domain reads NAGVMQNPRHLVRRRGQEARLRCSPMKGHSHVYWYRQLPEEGLKFMVYLQKENIIDESGMPKERFSAEFPKEGPSILRIQQVVRGDSAAYFCASSPAVLSGNTIYFGEGSWLTVV.

The CDR3 DNA is TGTGCCAGCAGTTTAGGGCGGGGGAACATTCAGTACTTC. This gives the protein CASSLGRGNIQYF. J is TRBJ2-4 and V is TRBV27, with 7 bases fitting TRBD2. After removal of 2 bases from V and 7 bases from J, the junction contained 2 bases not matched to a gene. This CDR3 contains 13 residues. Germline V gene lookup returns CDR1 MNHEY and CDR2 SMNVEV (reference sequence).

The chain couples TRBV13 to TRBJ2-3; 7 bases line up with TRBD1. The CDR3 length is 14 residues. The J segment lost 4 bases and the V segment lost 5 bases, leaving 6 bases of the junction unmatched. The germline CDR1 and CDR2 sequences are PRHDT and FYEKMQ (reference sequence). CDR3 DNA: TGTGCCAGCAGCACACGACAGGGCCCAGATACGCAGTATTTT. As protein: CASSTRQGPDTQYF.

This chain links TRBV4-1 with TRBJ2-6; D uncertain. The germline V gene encodes CDR1 MGHRA and CDR2 YSYEKL. The CDR3 covers 19 residues. The V end was cut by 1 base, the J end by 0 bases, with 16 bases between. The CDR3 nucleotides read TGCGCCAGCAGCCAAGTAGGAAGGCAGGCTAGCTCTGGGGCCAACGTCCTGACTTTC. The encoded protein is CASSQVGRQASSGANVLTF.

The chain combines TRBV5-1 with TRBJ1-5; 8 positions match TRBD1. This CDR3 spans 15 amino acids. With V trimmed by 0 bases and J by 7 bases, 6 bases remained unmatched. Germline CDR1 SGHRS, CDR2 YFSETQ. The CDR3 region is CASSLGPGGRQPQHF. CDR3 DNA: TGCGCCAGCAGCTTGGGTCCAGGGGGCCGGCAGCCCCAGCATTTT.

The V gene is TRBV7-8, the J gene TRBJ2-7; weak D call: TRBD1 (6 bases). Per the germline V gene, CDR1 is SGHVS and CDR2 is FQNEAQ. The CDR3 is 13 amino acids. Trimming pared 5 bases from V and 3 bases from J, leaving 11 bases between. CDR3 loop: CASSTGTIYEQYF. CDR3 DNA sequence: TGTGCCAGCAGCACTGGGACAATCTACGAGCAGTACTTC. The entire variable domain, with the rest obtained from reference TRBV7-8 and TRBJ2-7, is as follows: GAGVSQSPRYKVAKRGQDVALRCDPISGHVSLFWYQQALGQGPEFLTYFQNEAQLDKSGLPSDRFFAERPEGSVSTLKIQRTQQEDSAVYLCASSTGTIYEQYFGPGTRLTVT.